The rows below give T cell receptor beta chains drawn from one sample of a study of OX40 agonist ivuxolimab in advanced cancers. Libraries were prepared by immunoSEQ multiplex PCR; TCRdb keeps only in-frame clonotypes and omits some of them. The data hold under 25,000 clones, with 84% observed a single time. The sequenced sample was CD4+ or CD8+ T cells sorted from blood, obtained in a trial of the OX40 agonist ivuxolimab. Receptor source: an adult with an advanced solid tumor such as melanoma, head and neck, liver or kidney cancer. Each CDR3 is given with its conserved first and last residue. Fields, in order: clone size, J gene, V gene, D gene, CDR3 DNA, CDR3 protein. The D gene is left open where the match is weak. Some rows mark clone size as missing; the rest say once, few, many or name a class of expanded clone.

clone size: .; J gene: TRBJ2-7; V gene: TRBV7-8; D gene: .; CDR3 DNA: TGTGCCAGCAGCCCACCCGATCTTAGGCGCAACGAGCAGTACTTC; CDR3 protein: CASSPPDLRRNEQYF
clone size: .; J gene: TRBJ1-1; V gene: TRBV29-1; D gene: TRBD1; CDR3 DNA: TGCAGCGTTGTCAGGACAGGGGGGCCGAACACTGAAGCTTTCTTT; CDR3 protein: CSVVRTGGPNTEAFF
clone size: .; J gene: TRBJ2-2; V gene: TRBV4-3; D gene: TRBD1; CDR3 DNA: TGCGCCAGCAGCACCTCGGACAGGGCGAGCGGGGAGCTGTTTTTT; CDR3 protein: CASSTSDRASGELFF
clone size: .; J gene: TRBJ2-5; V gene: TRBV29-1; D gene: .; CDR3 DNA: TGCAGCGTTGAGTTGTTAGGGAGAGTTTGGGAGACCCAGTACTTC; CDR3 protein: CSVELLGRVWETQYF
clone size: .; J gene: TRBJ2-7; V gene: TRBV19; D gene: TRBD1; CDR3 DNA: TGTGCCAGTAGTGCAGACAGGGCCTACGAGCAGTACTTC; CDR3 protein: CASSADRAYEQYF
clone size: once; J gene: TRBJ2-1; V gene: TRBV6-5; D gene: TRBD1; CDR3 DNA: TGTGCCTCCTCACCGGACAGGGGGGCTTATAATGAGCAGTTCTTC; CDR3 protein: CASSPDRGAYNEQFF
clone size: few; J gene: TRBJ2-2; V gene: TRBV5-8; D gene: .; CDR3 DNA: TGTGCCAGCAGCTTGGTCGCGGCCGGGCACGGGGAGCTGTTTTTT; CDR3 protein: CASSLVAAGHGELFF
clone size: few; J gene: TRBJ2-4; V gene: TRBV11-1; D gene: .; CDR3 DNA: TGTGCCAGCAGCGCACAGGGGGGGGTGCGAGTAAGGGCCAAAAACATTCAGTACTTC; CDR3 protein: CASSAQGGVRVRAKNIQYF
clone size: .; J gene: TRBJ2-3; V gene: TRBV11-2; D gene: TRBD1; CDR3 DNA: TGTGCCAGCAGCTTAGACGCCCACGACAGGGCGGAAGATACGCAGTATTTT; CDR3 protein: CASSLDAHDRAEDTQYF
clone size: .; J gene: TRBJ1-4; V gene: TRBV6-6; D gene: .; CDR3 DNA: TGTGCCAGCACCCTGGGGAGGGCCCGGGAAAAACTGTTTTTT; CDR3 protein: CASTLGRAREKLFF
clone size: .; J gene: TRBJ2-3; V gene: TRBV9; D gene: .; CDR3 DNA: TGTGCCAGCAGCGTAGTAGAGGCTAGCACAGATACGCAGTATTTT; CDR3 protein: CASSVVEASTDTQYF
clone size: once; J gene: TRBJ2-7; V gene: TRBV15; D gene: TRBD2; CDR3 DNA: TGTGCCACCAGCAGAGCAGCGAGCGGGGGGGACGTTTACGAGCAGTACTTC; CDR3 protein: CATSRAASGGDVYEQYF
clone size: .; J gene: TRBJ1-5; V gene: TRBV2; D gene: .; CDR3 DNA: TGTGCCAGCAGTCCCCAGGGAAAGCCCCAGCATTTT; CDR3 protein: CASSPQGKPQHF
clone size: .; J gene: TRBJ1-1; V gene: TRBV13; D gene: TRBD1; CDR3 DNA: TGTGCCAGCAGCCTAGGGGGACAGGGAGGTGAAGCTTTCTTT; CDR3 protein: CASSLGGQGGEAFF
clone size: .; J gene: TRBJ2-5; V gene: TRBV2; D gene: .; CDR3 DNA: TGTGCCAGCAGTGAAGCATGGTCGGCAGCGAAACCCCAGTACTTC; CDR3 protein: CASSEAWSAAKPQYF
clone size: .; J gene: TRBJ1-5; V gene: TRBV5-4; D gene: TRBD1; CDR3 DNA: TGTGCCAGCAGTCCTGGACAGGGGCACAATCAGCCCCAGCATTTT; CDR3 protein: CASSPGQGHNQPQHF
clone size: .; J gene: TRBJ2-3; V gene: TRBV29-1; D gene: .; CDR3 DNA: TGCAGCGTTGTTCCCCAGACCACAGATACGCAGTATTTT; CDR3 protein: CSVVPQTTDTQYF
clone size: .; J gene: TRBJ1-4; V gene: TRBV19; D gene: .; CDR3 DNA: TGTGCCAGTGCTCGGGGAGGGGTGACTAATGAAAAACTGTTTTTT; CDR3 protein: CASARGGVTNEKLFF
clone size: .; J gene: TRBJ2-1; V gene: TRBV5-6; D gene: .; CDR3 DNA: TGTGCCAGCAGCCCGGACACGTACAATGAGCAGTTCTTC; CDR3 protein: CASSPDTYNEQFF
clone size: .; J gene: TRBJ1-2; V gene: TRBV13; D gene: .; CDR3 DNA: TGTGCCAGCAGCTTAGGGACGCCGAGGTACGACTATGGCTACACCTTC; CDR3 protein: CASSLGTPRYDYGYTF
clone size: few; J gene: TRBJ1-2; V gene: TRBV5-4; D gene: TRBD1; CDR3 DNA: TGTGCCAGCAGTGGACAGGGTGGGGGCCATTATGGCTACACCTTC; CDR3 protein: CASSGQGGGHYGYTF
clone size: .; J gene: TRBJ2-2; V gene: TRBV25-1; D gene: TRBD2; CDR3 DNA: TGTGCCAGCAGTGCGAAACTAGCGGGGGGGAACACCGGGGAGCTGTTTTTT; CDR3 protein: CASSAKLAGGNTGELFF
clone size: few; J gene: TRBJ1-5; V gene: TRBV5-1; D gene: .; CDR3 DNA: TGCGCCAGCAGCTTGGCCTCAGGTTGGAGCAATCAGCCCCAGCATTTT; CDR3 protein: CASSLASGWSNQPQHF
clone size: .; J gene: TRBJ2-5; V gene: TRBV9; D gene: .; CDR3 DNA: TGTGCCAGCAGCGTAGGGGGCGTAGTCGAGACCCAGTACTTC; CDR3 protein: CASSVGGVVETQYF
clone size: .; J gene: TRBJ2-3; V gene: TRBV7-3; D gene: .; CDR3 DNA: TGTGCCAGCAGCGCCTCCCTGGCGGGTAGCACAGATACGCAGTATTTT; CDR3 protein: CASSASLAGSTDTQYF
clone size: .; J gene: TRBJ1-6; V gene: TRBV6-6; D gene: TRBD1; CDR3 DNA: TGTGCCAGCAGGGGGACAGGGAATAATTCACCCCTCCACTTT; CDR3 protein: CASRGTGNNSPLHF
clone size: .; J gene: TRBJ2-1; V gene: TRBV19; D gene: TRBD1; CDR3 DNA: TGTGCCAGTACCCTGGGACAGGGTAGTTCCTACAATGAGCAGTTCTTC; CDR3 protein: CASTLGQGSSYNEQFF
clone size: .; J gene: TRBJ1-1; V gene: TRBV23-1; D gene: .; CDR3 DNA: TGCGCCAGCACTGCGATTGACAGGCTAGCTCCCCAGTCGGCTTTCTTT; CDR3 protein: CASTAIDRLAPQSAFF
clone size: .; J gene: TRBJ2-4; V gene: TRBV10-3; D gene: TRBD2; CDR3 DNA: TGTGCCATCAGTGAGTCTGCGGGAGGTTCCGGGGAGGGGTACTTC; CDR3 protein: CAISESAGGSGEGYF
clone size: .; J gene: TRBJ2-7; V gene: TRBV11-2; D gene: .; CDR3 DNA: TGTGCCAGCAGCTTAGGGGTTTGGAGGGCGTACGAGCAGTACTTC; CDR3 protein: CASSLGVWRAYEQYF
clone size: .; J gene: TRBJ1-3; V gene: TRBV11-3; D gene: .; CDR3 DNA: TGTGCCAGCAGCTTAGCGGGGACGAGGGACACCATATATTTT; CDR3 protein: CASSLAGTRDTIYF
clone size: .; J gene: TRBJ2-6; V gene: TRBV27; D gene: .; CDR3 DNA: TGTGCCAGCAGTTTTCAGGGTTGGGGGGCCAACGTCCTGACTTTC; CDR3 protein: CASSFQGWGANVLTF
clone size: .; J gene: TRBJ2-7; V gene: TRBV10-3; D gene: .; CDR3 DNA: TGTGCCATCAATAAGGGGGGGGGAGGACAGGGCGACGAGCAGTACTTC; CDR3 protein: CAINKGGGGQGDEQYF
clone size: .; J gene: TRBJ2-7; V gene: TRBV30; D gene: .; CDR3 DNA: TGTGCCTGGACGCAAGTTGGTACCTCCGAGCAGTACTTC; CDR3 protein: CAWTQVGTSEQYF
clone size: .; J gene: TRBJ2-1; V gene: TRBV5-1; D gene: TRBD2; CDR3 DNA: TGCGCCAGCAGCTTGCCCGGGACTAGCGGGACCTACAATGAGCAGTTCTTC; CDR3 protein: CASSLPGTSGTYNEQFF
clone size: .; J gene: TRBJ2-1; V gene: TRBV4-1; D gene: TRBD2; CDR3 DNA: TGCGCCAGCAGTCCAGCGGGAGGGGGATACAATGAGCAGTTCTTC; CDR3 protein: CASSPAGGGYNEQFF
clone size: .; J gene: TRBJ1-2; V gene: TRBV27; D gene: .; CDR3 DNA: TGTGCCAGCAGTTTCTTAGGGGGACCGGCTTATGGCTACACCTTC; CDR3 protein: CASSFLGGPAYGYTF
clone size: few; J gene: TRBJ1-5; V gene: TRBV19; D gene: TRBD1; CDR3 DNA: TGTGCCAGTAGTATGACAGGGTTTCAGCCCCAGCATTTT; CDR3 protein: CASSMTGFQPQHF
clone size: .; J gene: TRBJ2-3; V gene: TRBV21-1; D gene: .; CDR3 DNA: TGTGCCAGCAGCAAAGCGAATAGCGGGCTTACAGATACGCAGTATTTT; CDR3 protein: CASSKANSGLTDTQYF
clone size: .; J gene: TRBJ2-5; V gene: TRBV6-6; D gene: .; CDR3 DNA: TGTGCCAGCAGGGGGATCCCGCCTCAAGAGACCCAGTACTTC; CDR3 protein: CASRGIPPQETQYF
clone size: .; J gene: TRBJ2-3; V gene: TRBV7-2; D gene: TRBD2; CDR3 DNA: TGTGCCAGCAGCTTAATGGGCCTAGCGGGAACAGATACGCAGTATTTT; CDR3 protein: CASSLMGLAGTDTQYF
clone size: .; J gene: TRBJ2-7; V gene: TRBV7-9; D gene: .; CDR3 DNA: TGTGCCAGCAAGGAACTAGACTCCTACGAGCAGTACTTC; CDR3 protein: CASKELDSYEQYF
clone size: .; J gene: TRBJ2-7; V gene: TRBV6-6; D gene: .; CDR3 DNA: TGTGCCAGCAGTTACTCGGAGTTTTCCTACGAGCAGTACTTC; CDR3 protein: CASSYSEFSYEQYF
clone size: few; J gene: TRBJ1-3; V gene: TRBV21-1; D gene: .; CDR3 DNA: TGTGCCAGCGGAATCCGACAGGGCGAAGGAAACACCATATATTTT; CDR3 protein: CASGIRQGEGNTIYF
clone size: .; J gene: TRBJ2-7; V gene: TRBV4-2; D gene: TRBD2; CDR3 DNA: TGTGCCAGCAGCTTGGTCCCTAGCGGGAGGGGACTTTACGAGCAGTACTTC; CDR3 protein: CASSLVPSGRGLYEQYF
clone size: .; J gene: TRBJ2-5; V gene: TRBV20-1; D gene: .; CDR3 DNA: TGCAGTGCACCCACCCCGGGGACCCAGTACTTC; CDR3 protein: CSAPTPGTQYF
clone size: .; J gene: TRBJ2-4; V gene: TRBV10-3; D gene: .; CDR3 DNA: TGTGCCATCAGAAATAGGGGGTTGTGGTACTTC; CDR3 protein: CAIRNRGLWYF
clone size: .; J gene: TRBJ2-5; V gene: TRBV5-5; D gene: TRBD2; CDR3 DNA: TGTGCCAGCAGCTCTAGCGGGGGGGAGACCCAGTACTTC; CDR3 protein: CASSSSGGETQYF
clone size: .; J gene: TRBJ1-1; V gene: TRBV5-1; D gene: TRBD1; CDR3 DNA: TGCGCCAGCAGCCCGAGGACAGGGTTGGGGAACACTGAAGCTTTCTTT; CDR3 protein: CASSPRTGLGNTEAFF
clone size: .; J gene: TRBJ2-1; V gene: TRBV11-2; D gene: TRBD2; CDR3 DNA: TGTGCCAGCAGCTTAGAGAGTCGCGGGAGTCACCTTCACCATGAGCAGTTCTTC; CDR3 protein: CASSLESRGSHLHHEQFF
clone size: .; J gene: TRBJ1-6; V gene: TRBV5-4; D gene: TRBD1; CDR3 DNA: TGTGCCAGCAGCCTGGACAGGGGGAATTCACCCCTCCACTTT; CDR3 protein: CASSLDRGNSPLHF
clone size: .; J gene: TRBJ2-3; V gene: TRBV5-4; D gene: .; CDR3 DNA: TGTGCCAGCAGCTTGGACCAGGGGCGCACAGATACGCAGTATTTT; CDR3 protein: CASSLDQGRTDTQYF
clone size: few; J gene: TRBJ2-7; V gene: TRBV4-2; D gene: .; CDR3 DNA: TGTGCCAGCAGCCAAAGGCAGGGGCCGTACGAGCAGTACTTC; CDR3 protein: CASSQRQGPYEQYF
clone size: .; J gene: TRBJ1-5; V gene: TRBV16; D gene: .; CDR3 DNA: TGTGCCAGCAGCCTACGGGCAGGGGGCAATCAGCCCCAGCATTTT; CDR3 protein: CASSLRAGGNQPQHF